Below are 24 T cell receptor beta chains sequenced from a single sample in a study of blood T cell repertoires in COVID-19. The method was immunoSEQ multiplex PCR; TCRdb's version includes in-frame clones alone and lacks a portion of them. The sample includes under 150,000 clones, approximately 82% seen only once; the top ten take 7.5%. Input material: peripheral blood. The source is a man between 70 and 80 years old with active or convalescent COVID-19.

J is TRBJ1-4 and V is TRBV7-2, with TRBD1 matching over 8 bases. Germline V gene sequence: CDR1 SGHTA, CDR2 FQGNSA. J lost 6 bases, V lost 5 bases, and 8 bases had no gene match. This CDR3 is built from 15 residues. In nucleotides, the CDR3 is TGTGCCAGCAGCCCCCAGGGGGCGGAGGATGAAAAACTGTTTTTT. Translation gives CASSPQGAEDEKLFF.

The chain couples TRBV21-1 to TRBJ1-3; no check of the table's D call, TRBD1, against the DNA was made. TRBV21-1 is a recognized pseudogene. The CDR3 runs 19 residues. CDR3 nucleotides: TGTGCCAGCAGCAAAGTAAGAAGTGGTGACAAGGCCTCTGGAAACACCATATATTTT. Amino acid sequence: CASSKVRSGDKASGNTIYF.

This clone has just a few counts. V and J are TRBV28 and TRBJ2-7; a possible D gene is TRBD2 (5 bases). There are 13 residues in the CDR3. CDR1 is MDHEN and CDR2 is SYDVKM in the germline V gene. Trimming stripped 4 bases from V and 7 bases from J, with 14 bases between. The chain's CDR3 is CASSWTASGEQYF. CDR3 nucleotide sequence: TGTGCCAGCAGTTGGACTGCGAGTGGAGAGCAGTACTTC. Complete variable domain (other parts from reference TRBV28 and TRBJ2-7): DVKVTQSSRYLVKRTGEKVFLECVQDMDHENMFWYRQDPGLGLRLIYFSYDVKMKEKGDIPEGYSVSREKKERFSLILESASTNQTSMYLCASSWTASGEQYFGPGTRLTVT.

The gene calls are TRBV20-1 and TRBJ2-1; the D gene is possibly TRBD2 (5 bases). Trimming pared 5 bases from V and 6 bases from J, leaving 8 bases between. From germline, CDR1 is DFQATT and CDR2 SNEGSKA (reference sequence). The CDR3 is 11 amino acids. The CDR3 region has the DNA TGCAGTGCTCCAAGCGGCAATGAGCAGTTCTTC. Amino acid sequence: CSAPSGNEQFF.

This chain uses TRBV19 with TRBJ1-5, with 7 bases fitting TRBD1. CDR1 LNHDA and CDR2 SQIVND come from the germline V gene (reference sequence). J gave up 0 bases and V 5 bases, and 7 bases lay outside the gene matches. This CDR3 spans 16 amino acids. The CDR3 DNA sequence: TGTGCCAGTAGTCCTTGGGACAGTGATAGCAATCAGCCCCAGCATTTT. Protein: CASSPWDSDSNQPQHF.

The chain joins TRBV4-1 to TRBJ2-2; D uncertain. V was clipped by 0 bases and J by 0 bases, with 5 bases between them. The CDR3 has 15 residues. The V gene's germline CDR1 is MGHRA and CDR2 YSYEKL. This CDR3 reads CASSQEVANTGELFF. The CDR3 coding sequence is TGCGCCAGCAGCCAAGAAGTAGCGAACACCGGGGAGCTGTTTTTT.

The rearrangement joins TRBV11-2 to TRBJ2-7; 10 bases match TRBD2. Germline CDR1 is SGHAT and CDR2 is FQNNGV. J gave up 7 bases and V 5 bases, and 8 bases lay outside the gene matches. The CDR3 extends over 14 amino acids. CDR3 in DNA: TGTGCCAGCAGCCCTAGCGGGAGTCGGTGGGAGCAGTACTTC. This translates into CASSPSGSRWEQYF.

The chain uses TRBV11-2 and TRBJ1-1; TRBD1 matches at 7 bases. Trimming took 5 bases from V and 5 from J; bases not matched to a gene: 5. This CDR3 is built from 13 residues. Looked up from germline, CDR1 is SGHAT and CDR2 is FQNNGV. The CDR3 loop is CASSKAGGTEAFF. Here the CDR3 DNA reads TGTGCCAGCAGCAAAGCAGGGGGTACTGAAGCTTTCTTT.

J is TRBJ2-5 and V is TRBV24-1; D is ambiguous. Germline CDR1 reads KGHDR; CDR2 reads SFDVKD. Trimming removed 4 bases at V and 5 bases at J, with 7 bases between. The CDR3 totals 12 residues. CDR3 residues: CATSDRVETQYF. The DNA of the CDR3 is TGTGCCACCAGTGACCGGGTGGAGACCCAGTACTTC.

As DNA, the CDR3 is TGTGCCAGTAGTATTGGTCAGGGAACGCTTTCTGGAAACACCATATATTTT. Its translation: CASSIGQGTLSGNTIYF. The chain joins TRBV19 to TRBJ1-3, with TRBD1 as a possible D gene (5 bases). The V gene lost 3 bases and the J gene lost 1 base, with 16 bases spanning the gap. This CDR3 is 17 amino acids long. Per the germline V gene, CDR1 is LNHDA and CDR2 is SQIVND (reference sequence). Complete variable domain (other parts from reference TRBV19 and TRBJ1-3): DGGITQSPKYLFRKEGQNVTLSCEQNLNHDAMYWYRQDPGQGLRLIYYSQIVNDFQKGDIAEGYSVSREKKESFPLTVTSAQKNPTAFYLCASSIGQGTLSGNTIYFGEGSWLTVV.

The V call is TRBV5-1, the J call TRBJ1-3; D possibly corresponds to TRBD1 (5 bases). This CDR3 spans 15 amino acids. The germline CDR1 and CDR2 sequences are SGHRS and YFSETQ. Trimming pared 4 bases from V and 0 bases from J, leaving 11 bases between. CDR3 residues: CASSTDTYSGNTIYF. The CDR3 nucleotides are TGCGCCAGCAGCACGGACACCTACTCTGGAAACACCATATATTTT.

This chain uses TRBV29-1 with TRBJ2-5, with D uncertain. The length of the CDR3 is 12 residues. Germline V gene data show CDR1 as SQVTM and CDR2 as ANQGSEA. V dropped 4 bases and J dropped 1 base, with 7 bases sitting between them. CDR3 loop: CSVVQFQETQYF. The CDR3 DNA reads TGCAGCGTTGTGCAGTTCCAAGAGACCCAGTACTTC.

The CDR3 reads CASSRGDRFTDTQYF. The DNA for the CDR3 is TGTGCCAGCAGCCGAGGGGACAGGTTCACAGATACGCAGTATTTT. This chain links TRBV7-9 with TRBJ2-3; TRBD1 matches 8 bases. Looked up from germline, CDR1 is SEHNR and CDR2 is FQNEAQ (reference sequence). V lost 5 bases, J lost 2 bases, and 6 bases stayed unmatched. This CDR3 has 15 amino acids.

J is TRBJ1-1 and V is TRBV19, with 10 bases that match TRBD1. The CDR3 length is 14 residues. Germline trimming cut 3 bases from V and 7 bases from J; bases unmatched to any gene: 5. Germline V gene lookup returns CDR1 LNHDA and CDR2 SQIVND (reference sequence). CDR3 in amino acids: CASSMTGQGSEAFF. The DNA of the CDR3 is TGTGCCAGTAGTATGACGGGACAGGGGAGTGAAGCTTTCTTT.

The rearrangement uses TRBV5-4 and TRBJ2-2; 8 positions agree with TRBD1. Germline V CDR1 and CDR2: SGHNT, YYREEE (reference sequence). This CDR3 has 16 amino acids. The V segment lost 5 bases and the J segment 1 base; nucleotides outside the gene matches: 7. DNA of the CDR3: TGTGCCAGCAGTACGGGACAGGCTAGGAACACCGGGGAGCTGTTTTTT. It translates to CASSTGQARNTGELFF.

The chain uses TRBV7-8 and TRBJ1-2; weak D call: TRBD1 (6 bases). The CDR3 runs 15 residues. The V end was cut by 3 bases, the J end by 3 bases, with 14 bases between. CDR1 SGHVS and CDR2 FQNEAQ come from the germline V gene. The CDR3 DNA reads as TGTGCCAGCAGCTTGGCCCAGACAGGCCACTATGGCTACACCTTC. Protein: CASSLAQTGHYGYTF. The variable domain in full, completed from reference TRBV7-8 and TRBJ1-2, reads GAGVSQSPRYKVAKRGQDVALRCDPISGHVSLFWYQQALGQGPEFLTYFQNEAQLDKSGLPSDRFFAERPEGSVSTLKIQRTQQEDSAVYLCASSLAQTGHYGYTFGSGTRLTVV.

The V gene is TRBV5-6, the J gene TRBJ1-1; D call uncertain. The CDR3 length is 14 residues. Germline CDR1 is SGHDT and CDR2 is YYEEEE. V lost 1 base and J lost 11, with 18 bases in between. CDR3 loop: CASSLRTATREAFF. CDR3 nucleotide sequence: TGTGCCAGCAGCTTGAGGACGGCCACTCGGGAGGCTTTCTTT.

CDR3 region: CATRGMITNSPLHF. DNA for the CDR3: TGTGCCACCCGAGGGATGATCACTAATTCACCCCTCCACTTT. V and J are TRBV6-5 and TRBJ1-6, with no clear D. This CDR3 is 14 amino acids long. V lost 10 bases and J 6 bases, leaving 16 bases between the germline ends. Germline values: CDR1 MNHEY, CDR2 SVGAGI.

The V gene is TRBV2, the J gene TRBJ1-1; the D is unclear. V dropped 7 bases and J dropped 0 bases, with 9 bases sitting between them. This CDR3 region has 13 residues. Germline V CDR1 and CDR2: SNHLY, FYNNEI. CDR3: CASNAGVNTEAFF. CDR3 nucleotide sequence: TGTGCCAGCAATGCGGGAGTGAACACTGAAGCTTTCTTT. The complete variable domain, with remaining parts taken from reference TRBV2 and TRBJ1-1, reads EPEVTQTPSHQVTQMGQEVILRCVPISNHLYFYWYRQILGQKVEFLVSFYNNEISEKSEIFDDQFSVERPDGSNFTLKIRSTKLEDSAMYFCASNAGVNTEAFFGQGTRLTVV.

The chain employs TRBV7-2 and TRBJ1-2; 8 positions match TRBD1. V was pared by 0 bases and J by 7 bases, with 13 bases of the junction left unmatched. The length of the CDR3 is 17 residues. Germline CDR1 and CDR2: SGHTA and FQGNSA. As DNA, the CDR3 is TGTGCCAGCAGCTTAGCGTCGGGGGCAGGGGGCCGGAGTGGCTACACCTTC. This codes for CASSLASGAGGRSGYTF.

The chain employs TRBV2 and TRBJ2-1; 12 positions match TRBD2. Trimming cost V 6 bases and J 0 bases; bases outside gene matches: 6. The CDR3 consists of 17 residues. CDR1 and CDR2 (germline): SNHLY, FYNNEI. The CDR3 protein is CASSTTSGGSSYNEQFF. The CDR3 DNA sequence: TGTGCCAGCAGCACCACTAGCGGGGGGAGCTCCTACAATGAGCAGTTCTTC.

The gene calls are TRBV2 and TRBJ1-2; D remains ambiguous. Trimming took 8 bases from V and 5 from J, leaving 15 bases between them. The CDR3 is 13 residues long. Germline CDR1 is SNHLY and CDR2 is FYNNEI. The chain's CDR3 is CASHPLGSYGYTF. The CDR3 bases are TGTGCCAGCCACCCCCTGGGGAGTTATGGCTACACCTTC.

V and J are TRBV5-1 and TRBJ1-5, with 8 bases fitting TRBD1. The trim removed 0 bases at V and 0 bases at J, leaving 8 bases unmatched. There are 18 residues in the CDR3. Germline lookup yields CDR1 SGHRS and CDR2 YFSETQ. CDR3 region: CASSLGRGLNYSNQPQHF. The CDR3 DNA sequence: TGCGCCAGCAGCTTGGGCAGGGGGCTGAATTATAGCAATCAGCCCCAGCATTTT.

The genes are TRBV28 and TRBJ2-1, with 8 bases identical to TRBD2. The CDR3 runs 15 residues. Trimming removed 5 bases from V and 7 bases from J; junction bases left unmatched: 10. From germline, CDR1 is MDHEN and CDR2 SYDVKM. This CDR3 is CASSRRSGIRNEQFF. The CDR3 nucleotides are TGTGCCAGCAGTCGTCGTAGCGGGATCAGAAATGAGCAGTTCTTC. Drawing the rest from reference TRBV28 and TRBJ2-1, the complete variable domain is DVKVTQSSRYLVKRTGEKVFLECVQDMDHENMFWYRQDPGLGLRLIYFSYDVKMKEKGDIPEGYSVSREKKERFSLILESASTNQTSMYLCASSRRSGIRNEQFFGPGTRLTVL.